Below, 17 T cell receptor beta chains from the same sample are listed, as sequenced in a study of control samples from healthy donors and cancer patients. Produced via immunoSEQ multiplex PCR; TCRdb's table is partial and in-frame only. The sample carries 75,000 to 90,000 clones, approximately 90% recorded once. The sequenced sample consisted of blood. The receptors were gathered from a middle-aged man in good health.

This clone was observed once. The chain employs TRBV2 and TRBJ1-5; D is undetermined. The CDR3 totals 14 residues. Trimming left V 4 bases short and J 0 bases short, with 7 bases between. The germline gives CDR1 SNHLY, CDR2 FYNNEI. The CDR3, as DNA: TGTGCCAGCAGTGTAGAAAATAGCAATCAGCCCCAGCATTTT. Protein product: CASSVENSNQPQHF.

The genes are TRBV18 and TRBJ1-2; D is ambiguous. The germline V gene has CDR1 KGHSH and CDR2 LQKENI. This CDR3 spans 16 amino acids. Deletions cut 4 bases from V and 0 bases from J, with 15 bases between. The CDR3: CASSLGLRAANYGYTF. In nucleotides, the CDR3 is TGTGCCAGCTCACTGGGCTTGAGGGCGGCTAACTATGGCTACACCTTC.

This rearrangement joins TRBV27 to TRBJ1-6; D unresolved. In germline, CDR1 is MNHEY, CDR2 SMNVEV (reference sequence). The V gene lost 3 bases and the J gene lost 5 bases, with 5 bases spanning the gap. There are 13 residues in the CDR3. CDR3 sequence reads: CASSLGNNSPLHF. The CDR3 DNA reads as TGTGCCAGCAGTTTGGGGAATAATTCACCCCTCCACTTT.

For the CDR3, the DNA is TGCGCCAGCAGCTCCGGGACCTCTGGAAACACCATATATTTT. It translates to CASSSGTSGNTIYF. The V gene is TRBV5-1, the J gene TRBJ1-3; TRBD1 is a possible D gene (5 bases). The germline V gene has CDR1 SGHRS and CDR2 YFSETQ. V shed 3 bases and J shed 0 bases, with 7 bases lying between them. This CDR3 spans 14 amino acids. Full variable domain (remainder filled in from reference TRBV5-1 and TRBJ1-3): KAGVTQTPRYLIKTRGQQVTLSCSPISGHRSVSWYQQTPGQGLQFLFEYFSETQRNKGNFPGRFSGRQFSNSRSEMNVSTLELGDSALYLCASSSGTSGNTIYFGEGSWLTVV.

For this clone: The same CDR3 arises from other DNA sequences in this sample as well. This chain connects TRBV5-5 to TRBJ1-2; possible D gene TRBD1, 6 bases. V lost 0 bases, J lost 6 bases, and 18 bases lay in between. The length of the CDR3 is 16 residues. CDR1 and CDR2 (germline): SGHKS, YYEKEE (reference sequence). The CDR3 nucleotides read TGTGCCAGCAGCTTGGAGGAGGGGGGGCGAGGAGATGGCTACACCTTC. Its protein product is CASSLEEGGRGDGYTF.

The chain links TRBV12-3 or TRBV12-4 to TRBJ2-1; no clear D gene. Between the trimmed V and J ends, which lost 4 bases and 13 bases, there was a span of 14 bases. This CDR3 contains 12 residues. The DNA of the CDR3 is TGTGCCAGCAGTTCTCGAGGTGTCGAACAGTTCTTC. The encoded protein is CASSSRGVEQFF.

The chain is built from TRBV15 and TRBJ2-2, with 13 bases aligning to TRBD2. The germline CDR1 and CDR2 sequences are LNHNV and YYDKDF (reference sequence). The CDR3 contains 16 residues. The V gene end was trimmed by 6 bases and the J gene end by 5 bases; junction bases not matched to a gene: 6. CDR3 protein: CATSKGLAGFTGELFF. The CDR3 DNA reads as TGTGCCACCAGTAAGGGACTAGCGGGGTTTACCGGGGAGCTGTTTTTT.

A single count supports this clone. This chain links TRBV11-3 with TRBJ1-1; 7 nucleotides agree with TRBD1. The CDR3 runs to 14 residues. Losses at the gene ends were 4 bases for V and 0 bases for J; bases not matched to a gene: 2. Germline CDR1 is SGHNT and CDR2 is YENEEA. The CDR3 region is CASSSTGVNTEAFF. DNA for the CDR3: TGTGCCAGCAGCTCCACAGGGGTGAACACTGAAGCTTTCTTT.

V usage is TRBV6-4 and J usage is TRBJ1-5; unclear D gene. CDR1 MRHNA and CDR2 SNTAGT come from the germline V gene. Trimming shortened V by 7 bases and J by 4 bases, and 14 bases separated the two germline ends. The CDR3 has 14 amino acids. The CDR3 sequence is CASKRGKENQPQHF. CDR3 coding DNA: TGTGCCAGCAAGAGAGGGAAGGAGAATCAGCCCCAGCATTTT.

The chain combines TRBV25-1 with TRBJ2-5, with D possibly called TRBD1 or TRBD2 (6 bases each). CDR3 length equals 18 residues. The germline V and J ends were trimmed by 4 bases and 2 bases, with 23 bases remaining between them. Germline-derived CDR1 and CDR2 are MGHDK and SYGVNS. CDR3 protein: CASSGPYQGGQLQETQYF. The CDR3 DNA is TGTGCCAGCAGTGGGCCCTACCAAGGGGGGCAACTTCAAGAGACCCAGTACTTC.

J is TRBJ2-7 and V is TRBV19; perhaps TRBD2 as D (6 bases). Trimming shortened V by 5 bases and J by 0 bases, and 20 bases separated the two germline ends. The germline CDR1 and CDR2 sequences are LNHDA and SQIVND (reference sequence). The CDR3 has 17 amino acids. In nucleotides, the CDR3 is TGTGCCAGTAGTGTGGGACTGTTAAGCAAGAGCTCCTACGAGCAGTACTTC. It codes for CASSVGLLSKSSYEQYF.

This clone was recorded once. The chain uses TRBV10-3 and TRBJ2-3; 7 bases align to TRBD2. This CDR3 contains 14 residues. V shed 5 bases and J 4 bases; nucleotides not matched to a gene: 6. From germline, CDR1 is ENHRY and CDR2 SYGVKD. The CDR3 nucleotides are TGTGCCATCAGTAGTGGGGGGAGGGCAGATACGCAGTATTTT. The encoded protein is CAISSGGRADTQYF.

This chain links TRBV2 with TRBJ1-3; D call uncertain. Trimming cost V 7 bases and J 0 bases, with 7 bases left between them. The CDR3 runs 13 residues. Per the germline V gene, CDR1 is SNHLY and CDR2 is FYNNEI. The CDR3 sequence: CASKGFSGNTIYF. The CDR3 DNA sequence: TGTGCCAGCAAGGGTTTCTCTGGAAACACCATATATTTT.

V usage is TRBV7-3 and J usage is TRBJ2-5, with 9 positions matching TRBD2. This CDR3 is 15 amino acids long. Losses at the gene ends were 1 base for V and 2 bases for J; bases not matched to a gene: 2. Germline CDR1 is SGHTA and CDR2 is FQGTGA. Here the CDR3 DNA reads TGTGCCAGCAGCTTAAATAGCGGGAGTCAAGAGACCCAGTACTTC. This encodes CASSLNSGSQETQYF. The full variable domain, rest sourced from reference TRBV7-3 and TRBJ2-5, is GAGVSQTPSNKVTEKGKYVELRCDPISGHTALYWYRQSLGQGPEFLIYFQGTGAADDSGLPNDRFFAVRPEGSVSTLKIQRTERGDSAVYLCASSLNSGSQETQYFGPGTRLLVL.

The chain recombines TRBV4-2 with TRBJ1-1; D might be TRBD1 (5 bases). Germline CDR1 is LGHNA and CDR2 is YNFKEQ. The CDR3 sequence is 15 residues long. V was pared by 1 base and J by 1 base, with 10 bases between. Here the CDR3 reads CASSQARGSNTEAFF. CDR3 in DNA: TGTGCCAGCAGCCAAGCACGGGGGTCGAACACTGAAGCTTTCTTT.

The chain links TRBV18 to TRBJ1-3; 7 bases agree with TRBD1. V lost 8 bases and J lost 0; bases outside the gene matches: 7. The CDR3 is 15 residues long. From germline, CDR1 is KGHSH and CDR2 LQKENI. The CDR3 nucleotides read TGTGCCAGCCACGACAGGGTCAGCTCTGGAAACACCATATATTTT. This codes for CASHDRVSSGNTIYF.

A few counts support this clone. The chain has TRBV7-2 and TRBJ1-5, with D tentatively TRBD1 (5 bases). The CDR3 extends over 17 amino acids. The V and J ends lost 5 bases and 3 bases respectively, with 20 bases between them. Per germline, CDR1 SGHTA and CDR2 FQGNSA. CDR3 in amino acids: CASSPTGPYRLNQPQHF. In DNA form, the CDR3 reads TGTGCCAGCAGCCCAACAGGTCCGTACAGACTCAATCAGCCCCAGCATTTT.